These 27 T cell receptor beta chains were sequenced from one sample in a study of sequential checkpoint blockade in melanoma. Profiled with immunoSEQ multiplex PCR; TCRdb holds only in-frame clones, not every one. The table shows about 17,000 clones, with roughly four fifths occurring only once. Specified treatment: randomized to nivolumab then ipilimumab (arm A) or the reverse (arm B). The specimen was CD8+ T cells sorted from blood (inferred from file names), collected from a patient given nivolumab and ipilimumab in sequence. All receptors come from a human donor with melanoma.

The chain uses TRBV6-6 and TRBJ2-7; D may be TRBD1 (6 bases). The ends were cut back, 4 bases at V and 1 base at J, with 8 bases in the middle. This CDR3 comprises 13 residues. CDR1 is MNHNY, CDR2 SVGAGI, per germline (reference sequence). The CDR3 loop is CASSSDSSYEQYF. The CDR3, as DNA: TGTGCCAGCAGTTCGGACAGTTCCTACGAGCAGTACTTC.

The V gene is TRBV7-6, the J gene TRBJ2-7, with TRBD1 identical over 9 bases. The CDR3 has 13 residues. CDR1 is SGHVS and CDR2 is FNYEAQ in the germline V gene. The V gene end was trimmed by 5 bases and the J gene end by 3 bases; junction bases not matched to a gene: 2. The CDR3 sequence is CASSPTGGYEQYF. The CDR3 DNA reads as TGTGCCAGCAGCCCGACAGGGGGCTACGAGCAGTACTTC.

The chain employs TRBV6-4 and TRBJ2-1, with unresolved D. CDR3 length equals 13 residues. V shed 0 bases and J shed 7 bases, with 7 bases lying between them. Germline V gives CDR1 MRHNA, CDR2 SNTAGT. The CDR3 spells CASSDSAKNEQFF. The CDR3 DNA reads TGTGCCAGCAGTGACTCAGCAAAAAATGAGCAGTTCTTC.

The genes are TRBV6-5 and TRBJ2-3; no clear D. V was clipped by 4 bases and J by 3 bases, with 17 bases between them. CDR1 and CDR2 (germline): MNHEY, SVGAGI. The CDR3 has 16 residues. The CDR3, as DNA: TGTGCCAGCAGTTCCCGACTCGGATCGAGGACAGATACGCAGTATTTT. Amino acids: CASSSRLGSRTDTQYF.

CDR3 in DNA: TGCGCCAGCAGCCCGGGACAGACGGAAGAGACCCAGTACTTC. Translated: CASSPGQTEETQYF. This chain links TRBV5-1 with TRBJ2-5; 7 nucleotides match TRBD1. CDR3 length equals 14 residues. Germline V gene data show CDR1 as SGHRS and CDR2 as YFSETQ. Trimming at V came to 4 bases and at J to 3 bases, leaving 6 bases not matched to a gene.

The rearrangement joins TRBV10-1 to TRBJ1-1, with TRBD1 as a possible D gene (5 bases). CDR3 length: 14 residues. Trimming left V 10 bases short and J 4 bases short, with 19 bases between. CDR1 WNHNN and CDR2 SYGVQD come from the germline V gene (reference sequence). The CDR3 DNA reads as TGCGCCACCAGGGAGATGGCAGAAAGCACTGAAGCTTTCTTT. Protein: CATREMAESTEAFF.

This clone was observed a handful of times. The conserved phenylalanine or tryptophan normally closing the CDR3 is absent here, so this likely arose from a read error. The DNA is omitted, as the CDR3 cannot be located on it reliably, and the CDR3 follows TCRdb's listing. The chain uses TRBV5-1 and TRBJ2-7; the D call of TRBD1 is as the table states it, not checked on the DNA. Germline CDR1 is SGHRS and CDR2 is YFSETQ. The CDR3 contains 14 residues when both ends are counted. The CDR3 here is CASSLGGTGSNVVL.

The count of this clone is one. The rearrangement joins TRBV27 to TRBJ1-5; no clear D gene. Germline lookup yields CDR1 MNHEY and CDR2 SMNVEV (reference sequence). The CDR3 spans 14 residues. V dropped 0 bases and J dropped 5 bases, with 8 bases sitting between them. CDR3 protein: CASSLSGVHQPQHF. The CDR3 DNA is TGTGCCAGCAGTTTATCGGGCGTCCATCAGCCCCAGCATTTT.

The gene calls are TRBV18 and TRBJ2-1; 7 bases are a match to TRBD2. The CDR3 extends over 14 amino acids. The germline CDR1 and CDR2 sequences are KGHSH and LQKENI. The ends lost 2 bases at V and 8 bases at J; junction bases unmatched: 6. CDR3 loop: CASSPTGRIDEQFF. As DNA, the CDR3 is TGTGCCAGCTCACCAACCGGGAGGATAGATGAGCAGTTCTTC.

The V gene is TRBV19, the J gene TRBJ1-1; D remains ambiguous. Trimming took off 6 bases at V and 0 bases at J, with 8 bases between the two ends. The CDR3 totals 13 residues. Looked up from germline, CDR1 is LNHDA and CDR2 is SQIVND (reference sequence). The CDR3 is CASSNSMNTEAFF. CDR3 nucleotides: TGTGCCAGTAGCAACTCGATGAACACTGAAGCTTTCTTT. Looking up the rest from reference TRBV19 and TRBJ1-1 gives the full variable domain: DGGITQSPKYLFRKEGQNVTLSCEQNLNHDAMYWYRQDPGQGLRLIYYSQIVNDFQKGDIAEGYSVSREKKESFPLTVTSAQKNPTAFYLCASSNSMNTEAFFGQGTRLTVV.

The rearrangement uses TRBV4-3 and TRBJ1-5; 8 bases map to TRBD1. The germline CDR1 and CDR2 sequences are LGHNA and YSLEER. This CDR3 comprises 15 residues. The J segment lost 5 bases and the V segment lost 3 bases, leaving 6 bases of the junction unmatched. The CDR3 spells CASSHGRGPHQPQHF. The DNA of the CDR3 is TGCGCCAGCAGCCATGGCAGGGGGCCCCATCAGCCCCAGCATTTT.

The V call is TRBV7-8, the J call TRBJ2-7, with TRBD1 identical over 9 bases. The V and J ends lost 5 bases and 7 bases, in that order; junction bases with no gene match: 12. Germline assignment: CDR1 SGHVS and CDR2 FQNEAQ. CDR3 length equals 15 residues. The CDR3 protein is CASSPRDRAGWEQYF. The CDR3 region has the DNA TGTGCCAGCAGCCCACGGGACAGGGCGGGGTGGGAGCAGTACTTC.

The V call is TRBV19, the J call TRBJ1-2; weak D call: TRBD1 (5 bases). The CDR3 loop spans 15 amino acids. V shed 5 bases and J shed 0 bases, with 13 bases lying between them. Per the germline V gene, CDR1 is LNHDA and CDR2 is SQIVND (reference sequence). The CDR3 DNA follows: TGTGCCAGTAGTGTGACAGATCCTCCTAACTATGGCTACACCTTC. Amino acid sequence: CASSVTDPPNYGYTF.

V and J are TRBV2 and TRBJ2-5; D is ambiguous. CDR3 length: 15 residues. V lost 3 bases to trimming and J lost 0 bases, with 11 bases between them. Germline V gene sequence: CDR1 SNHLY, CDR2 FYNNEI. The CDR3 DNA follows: TGTGCCAGCAGTGATCCGACACGGAACCAAGAGACCCAGTACTTC. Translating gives CASSDPTRNQETQYF.

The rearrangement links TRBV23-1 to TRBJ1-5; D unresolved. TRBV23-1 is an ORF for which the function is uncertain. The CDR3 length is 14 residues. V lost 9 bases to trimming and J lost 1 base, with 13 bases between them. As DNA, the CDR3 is TGCGCCAGTCTTCCAGGAGGCAGCAATCAGCCCCAGCATTTT. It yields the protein CASLPGGSNQPQHF.

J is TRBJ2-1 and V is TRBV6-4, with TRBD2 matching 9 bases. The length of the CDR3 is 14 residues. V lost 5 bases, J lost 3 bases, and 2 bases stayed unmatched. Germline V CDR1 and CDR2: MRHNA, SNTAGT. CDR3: CASSPSGDYNEQFF. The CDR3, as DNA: TGTGCCAGCAGTCCTAGCGGGGACTACAATGAGCAGTTCTTC.

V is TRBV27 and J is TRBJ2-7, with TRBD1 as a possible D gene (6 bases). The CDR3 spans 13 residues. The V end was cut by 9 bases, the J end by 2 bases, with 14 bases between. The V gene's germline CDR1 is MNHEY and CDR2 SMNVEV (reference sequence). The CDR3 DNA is TGTGCCAGTTCATACAGGGCTACCTACGAGCAGTACTTC. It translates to CASSYRATYEQYF.

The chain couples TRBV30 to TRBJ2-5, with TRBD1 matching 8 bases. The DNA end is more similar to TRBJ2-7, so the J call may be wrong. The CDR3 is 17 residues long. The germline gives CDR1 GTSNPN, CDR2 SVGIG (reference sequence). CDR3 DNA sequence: TGTGCCTGGAGCCGGGACAGGATTTATTTATACTCCTACGAGCAGTACTTC. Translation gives CAWSRDRIYLYSYEQYF.

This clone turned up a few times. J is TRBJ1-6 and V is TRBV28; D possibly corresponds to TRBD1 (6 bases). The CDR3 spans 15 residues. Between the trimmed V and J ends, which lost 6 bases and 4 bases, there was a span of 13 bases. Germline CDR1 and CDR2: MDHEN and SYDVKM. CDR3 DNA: TGTGCCAGCAGGCGTCTACAGGGATATAATTCACCCCTCCACTTT. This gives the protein CASRRLQGYNSPLHF.

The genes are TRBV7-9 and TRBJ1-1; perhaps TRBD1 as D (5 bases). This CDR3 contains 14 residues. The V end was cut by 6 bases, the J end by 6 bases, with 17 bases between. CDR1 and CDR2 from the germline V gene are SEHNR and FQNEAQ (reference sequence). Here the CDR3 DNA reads TGTGCCAGCAGTCGTATCGACAGTCGCCCTGAAGCTTTCTTT. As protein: CASSRIDSRPEAFF.

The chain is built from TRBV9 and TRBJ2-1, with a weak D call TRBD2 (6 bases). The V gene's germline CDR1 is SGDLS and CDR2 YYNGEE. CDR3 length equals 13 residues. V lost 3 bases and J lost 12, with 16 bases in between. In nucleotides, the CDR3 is TGTGCCAGCAGCGGCGGGACGCTCATCGGGCAGTTCTTC. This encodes CASSGGTLIGQFF. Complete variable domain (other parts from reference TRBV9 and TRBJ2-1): DSGVTQTPKHLITATGQRVTLRCSPRSGDLSVYWYQQSLDQGLQFLIQYYNGEERAKGNILERFSAQQFPDLHSELNLSSLELGDSALYFCASSGGTLIGQFFGPGTRLTVL.

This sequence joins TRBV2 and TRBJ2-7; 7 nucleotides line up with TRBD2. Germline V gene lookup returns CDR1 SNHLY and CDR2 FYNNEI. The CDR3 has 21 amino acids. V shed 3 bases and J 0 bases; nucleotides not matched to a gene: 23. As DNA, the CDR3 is TGTGCCAGCAGTGATGCCGGTGGCGGGAGTAACAATTTTAGGCCCTCCTACGAGCAGTACTTC. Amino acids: CASSDAGGGSNNFRPSYEQYF.

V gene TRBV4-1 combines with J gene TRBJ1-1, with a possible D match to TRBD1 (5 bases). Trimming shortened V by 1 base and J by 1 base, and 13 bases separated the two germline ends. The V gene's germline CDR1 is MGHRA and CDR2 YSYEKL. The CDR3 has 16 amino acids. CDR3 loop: CASSQGPGHRNTEAFF. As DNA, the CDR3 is TGCGCCAGCAGCCAAGGTCCAGGGCATAGGAACACTGAAGCTTTCTTT.

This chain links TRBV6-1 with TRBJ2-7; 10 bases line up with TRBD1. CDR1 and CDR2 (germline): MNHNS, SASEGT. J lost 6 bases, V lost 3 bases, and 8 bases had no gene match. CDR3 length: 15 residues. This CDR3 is CASSESETGGSEQYF. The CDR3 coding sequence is TGTGCCAGCAGTGAGTCCGAGACAGGGGGCTCCGAGCAGTACTTC.

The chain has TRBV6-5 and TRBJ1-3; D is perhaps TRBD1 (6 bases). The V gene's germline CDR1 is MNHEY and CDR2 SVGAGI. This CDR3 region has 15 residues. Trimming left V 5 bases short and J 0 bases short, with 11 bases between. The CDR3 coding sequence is TGTGCCAGCAGTATCGGACAGAGCTCTGGAAACACCATATATTTT. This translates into CASSIGQSSGNTIYF.

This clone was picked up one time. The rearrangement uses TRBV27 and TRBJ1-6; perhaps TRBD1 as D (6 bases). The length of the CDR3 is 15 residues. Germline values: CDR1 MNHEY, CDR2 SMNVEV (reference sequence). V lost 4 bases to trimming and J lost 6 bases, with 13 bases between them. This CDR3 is CASSWSMDSNSPLHF. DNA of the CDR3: TGTGCCAGCAGTTGGAGTATGGACAGTAATTCACCCCTCCACTTT.

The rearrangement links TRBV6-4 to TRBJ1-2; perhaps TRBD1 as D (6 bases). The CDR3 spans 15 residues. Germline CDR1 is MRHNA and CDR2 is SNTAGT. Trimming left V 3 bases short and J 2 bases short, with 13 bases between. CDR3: CASSEHAGTNYGYTF. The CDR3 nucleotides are TGTGCCAGCAGTGAACATGCCGGGACAAACTATGGCTACACCTTC.